These 15 T cell receptor beta chains were all obtained from the same sample, sequenced in a study of cytomegalovirus exposure and HLA in healthy donors. The PCR employed 60 Vbeta primers together with 13 Jbeta primers. Data came from immunoSEQ multiplex PCR; TCRdb stores just in-frame clones and leaves some out. The sample lists approximately 110,000 clones, less than 80% occurring once. Specimen: PBMCs. The receptors derive from a woman aged 40 to 50 in good health and CMV-seronegative.

The gene calls are TRBV6-5 and TRBJ2-7, with 10 bases fitting TRBD2. Germline V gene lookup returns CDR1 MNHEY and CDR2 SVGAGI. CDR3 length equals 14 residues. With V trimmed by 5 bases and J by 4 bases, 5 bases remained unmatched. This chain's CDR3 is CASSLTSGLYEQYF. For the CDR3, the DNA is TGTGCCAGCAGTCTGACTAGCGGGCTTTACGAGCAGTACTTC.

The sample holds one count of this clone. The chain employs TRBV29-1 and TRBJ1-4; D is uncertain. Germline V CDR1 and CDR2: SQVTM, ANQGSEA. With 4 bases removed from V and 7 bases from J, the gap between germline ends came to 7 bases. CDR3 length: 11 amino acids. CDR3 in amino acids: CSVGYSEKLFF. In nucleotides, the CDR3 is TGCAGCGTTGGATACAGTGAAAAACTGTTTTTT.

As for this clone: The junction differs from germline at one of its ends, possibly a read error. The sample contains more than one DNA sequence encoding this CDR3. V usage is TRBV19 and J usage is TRBJ2-7; TRBD1 matches 9 bases. The CDR3 has 14 residues. In germline, CDR1 is LNHDA, CDR2 SQIVND (reference sequence). CDR3 nucleotide sequence: TGTGCCAGTAGTACGGGACAGGGTGTGTACGAGCAATACTTC. This encodes CASSTGQGVYEQYF.

This chain connects TRBV7-2 to TRBJ2-2, with D possibly TRBD1 on 5 matching bases. CDR3 length: 16 amino acids. Germline-derived CDR1 and CDR2 are SGHTA and FQGNSA. The V end lost 3 bases, the J end lost 1 base, and 12 bases lay between the germline ends. For the CDR3, the DNA is TGTGCCAGCAGCTTGTCAGGGCCAAGGAACACCGGGGAGCTGTTTTTT. Translated: CASSLSGPRNTGELFF.

The V and J genes are TRBV6-1 and TRBJ1-4; D unclear. The CDR3 contains 12 residues. Germline V gene sequence: CDR1 MNHNS, CDR2 SASEGT. V was cut by 2 bases and J by 8 bases, with 6 bases left in between. Here the CDR3 reads CASSERREKLFF. CDR3 sequence (DNA): TGTGCCAGCAGTGAACGTAGAGAAAAACTGTTTTTT.

The chain employs TRBV9 and TRBJ2-5; 13 bases line up with TRBD2. V shed 0 bases, J shed 1 base, and the junction held 0 bases outside the gene matches. Germline CDR1 SGDLS, CDR2 YYNGEE. The CDR3 is 16 amino acids. DNA for the CDR3: TGTGCCAGCAGCGTAGGACTAGCGGGGGGCCAAGAGACCCAGTACTTC. Translated: CASSVGLAGGQETQYF.

This chain uses TRBV7-2 with TRBJ2-5, with 11 bases matching TRBD2. The end of the DNA aligns better with TRBJ2-7, so the J call may be wrong. The CDR3 is made up of 14 amino acids. Germline lookup yields CDR1 SGHTA and CDR2 FQGNSA. CDR3 nucleotides: TGTGCCAGCAGCAGTACTAGCGGGGGTTACGAGCAGTACTTC. Its translation is CASSSTSGGYEQYF.

This clone has a handful of counts. The gene calls are TRBV18 and TRBJ2-7; possible D gene TRBD1, 6 bases. The CDR3 is 15 amino acids. V lost 2 bases, J lost 5 bases, and 16 bases lay in between. Germline-derived CDR1 and CDR2 are KGHSH and LQKENI. This chain's CDR3 is CASSPTVQGGNEQYF. CDR3 in DNA: TGTGCCAGCTCACCAACCGTACAGGGCGGAAACGAGCAGTACTTC.

The V gene is TRBV30, the J gene TRBJ2-1; D ambiguous. The CDR3 contains 11 residues. V lost 0 bases and J 8 bases, leaving 5 bases between the germline ends. Germline values: CDR1 GTSNPN, CDR2 SVGIG (reference sequence). The CDR3 is CAWSVSDEQFF. CDR3 sequence (DNA): TGTGCCTGGAGTGTGTCGGATGAGCAGTTCTTC.

This sequence joins TRBV25-1 and TRBJ2-2, with 8 bases lining up with TRBD1. V lost 3 bases to trimming and J lost 5 bases; unmatched junction nucleotides: 8. Germline CDR1 and CDR2: MGHDK and SYGVNS. There are 16 residues in the CDR3. In nucleotides, the CDR3 is TGTGCCAGCAGTGACCCGGACAGGGATCGGACCGGGGAGCTGTTTTTT. Amino acid sequence: CASSDPDRDRTGELFF.

The V gene is TRBV9, the J gene TRBJ2-3; unclear D gene. Germline assignment: CDR1 SGDLS and CDR2 YYNGEE. The CDR3 loop spans 16 amino acids. V was shortened by 0 bases and J by 0 bases, with 11 bases between the two germline ends. CDR3 in amino acids: CASSVAAGLSTDTQYF. The CDR3 bases are TGTGCCAGCAGCGTAGCTGCTGGGCTAAGCACAGATACGCAGTATTTT.

Remarks on this clone: Germline and junction disagree at one end, which may indicate a read error. CDR3 bases: TGTTCCAGCAGCCCTAGCACAGATACGCAGTATTTT. It codes for CSSSPSTDTQYF. The gene calls are TRBV7-9 and TRBJ2-3, with D unresolved. The CDR3 is 12 amino acids. Germline CDR1 is SEHNR and CDR2 is FQNEAQ (reference sequence).

The chain couples TRBV4-2 to TRBJ2-3; 10 bases fit TRBD1. V lost 3 bases and J lost 1; bases outside the gene matches: 7. Germline loops: CDR1 LGHNA, CDR2 YNFKEQ. There are 17 residues in the CDR3. Here the CDR3 DNA reads TGTGCCAGCAGCCAGAGGCCGGGGACAGGGGGCACAGATACGCAGTATTTT. Encoded protein: CASSQRPGTGGTDTQYF.

CDR3 region: CSVGQATDTQYF. The CDR3 DNA is TGCAGCGTGGGACAGGCCACAGATACGCAGTATTTT. V gene TRBV29-1 combines with J gene TRBJ2-3; 8 positions agree with TRBD1. In germline, CDR1 is SQVTM, CDR2 ANQGSEA. The length of the CDR3 is 12 residues. J was trimmed by 2 bases and V by 6 bases; bases with no gene match: 1.

This sequence joins TRBV18 and TRBJ1-1, with 7 bases aligning to TRBD1. The CDR3 covers 14 residues. Trimming at V came to 4 bases and at J to 1 base, leaving 3 bases not matched to a gene. Germline-derived CDR1 and CDR2 are KGHSH and LQKENI. This chain's CDR3 is CASSRQGGNTEAFF. For the CDR3, the DNA is TGTGCCAGCTCACGACAGGGAGGGAACACTGAAGCTTTCTTT.